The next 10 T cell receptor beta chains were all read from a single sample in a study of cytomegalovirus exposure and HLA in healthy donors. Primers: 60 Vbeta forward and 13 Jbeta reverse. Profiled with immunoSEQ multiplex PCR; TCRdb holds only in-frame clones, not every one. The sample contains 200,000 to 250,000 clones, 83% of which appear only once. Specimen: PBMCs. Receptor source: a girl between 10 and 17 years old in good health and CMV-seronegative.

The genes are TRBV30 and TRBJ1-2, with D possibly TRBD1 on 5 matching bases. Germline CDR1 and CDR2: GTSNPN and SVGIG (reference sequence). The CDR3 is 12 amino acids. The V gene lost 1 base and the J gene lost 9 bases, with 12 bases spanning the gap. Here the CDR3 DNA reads TGTGCCTGGAGTGGGGGCCCGGGTAGCTACACCTTC. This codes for CAWSGGPGSYTF.

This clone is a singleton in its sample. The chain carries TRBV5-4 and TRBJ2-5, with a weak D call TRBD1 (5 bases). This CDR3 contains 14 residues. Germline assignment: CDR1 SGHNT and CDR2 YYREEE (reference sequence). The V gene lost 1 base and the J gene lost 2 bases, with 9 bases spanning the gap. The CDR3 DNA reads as TGTGCCAGCAGCTTGCAGGGAACTCAAGAGACCCAGTACTTC. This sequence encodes CASSLQGTQETQYF. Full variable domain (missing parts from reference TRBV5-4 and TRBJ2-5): ETGVTQSPTHLIKTRGQQVTLRCSSQSGHNTVSWYQQALGQGPQFIFQYYREEENGRGNFPPRFSGLQFPNYSSELNVNALELDDSALYLCASSLQGTQETQYFGPGTRLLVL.

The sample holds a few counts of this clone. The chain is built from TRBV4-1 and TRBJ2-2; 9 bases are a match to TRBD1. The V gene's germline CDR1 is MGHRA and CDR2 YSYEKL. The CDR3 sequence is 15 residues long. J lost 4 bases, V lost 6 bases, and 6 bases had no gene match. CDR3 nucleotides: TGCGCCAGCAGGCAGGACAGGGGTAGCACCGGGGAGCTGTTTTTT. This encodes CASRQDRGSTGELFF.

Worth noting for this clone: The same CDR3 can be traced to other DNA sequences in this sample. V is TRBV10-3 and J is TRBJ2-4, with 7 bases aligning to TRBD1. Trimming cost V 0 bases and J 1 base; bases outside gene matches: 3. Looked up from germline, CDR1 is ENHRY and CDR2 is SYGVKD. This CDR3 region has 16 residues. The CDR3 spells CAISESTGEAKNIQYF. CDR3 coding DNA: TGTGCCATCAGTGAGTCTACAGGGGAGGCCAAAAACATTCAGTACTTC.

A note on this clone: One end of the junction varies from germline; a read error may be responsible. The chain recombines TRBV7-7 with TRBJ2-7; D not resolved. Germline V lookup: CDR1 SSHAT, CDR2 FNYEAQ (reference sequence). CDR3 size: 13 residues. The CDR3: CASSLDVSYEQYF. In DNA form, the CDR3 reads TGTGCTAGCAGCTTAGATGTCAGCTACGAGCAGTACTTC.

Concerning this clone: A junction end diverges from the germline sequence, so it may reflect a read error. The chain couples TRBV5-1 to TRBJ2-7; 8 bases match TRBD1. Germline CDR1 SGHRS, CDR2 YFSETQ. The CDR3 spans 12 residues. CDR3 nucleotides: TGCGCCAGCAGCTATGACAGGGGCGCCCCGCTATTC. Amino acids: CASSYDRGAPLF.

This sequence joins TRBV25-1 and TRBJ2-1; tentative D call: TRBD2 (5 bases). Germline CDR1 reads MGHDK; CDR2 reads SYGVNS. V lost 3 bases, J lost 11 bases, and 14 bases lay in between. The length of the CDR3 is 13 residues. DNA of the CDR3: TGTGCCAGCAGTGACCCGCTCCGGGAAAAGCAGTTCTTC. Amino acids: CASSDPLREKQFF.

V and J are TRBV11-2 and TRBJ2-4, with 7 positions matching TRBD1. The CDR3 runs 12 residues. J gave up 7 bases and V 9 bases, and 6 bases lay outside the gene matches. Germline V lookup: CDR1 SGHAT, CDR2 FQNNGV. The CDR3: CASGQVLNIQYF. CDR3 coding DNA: TGTGCCAGTGGACAGGTACTGAACATTCAGTACTTC.

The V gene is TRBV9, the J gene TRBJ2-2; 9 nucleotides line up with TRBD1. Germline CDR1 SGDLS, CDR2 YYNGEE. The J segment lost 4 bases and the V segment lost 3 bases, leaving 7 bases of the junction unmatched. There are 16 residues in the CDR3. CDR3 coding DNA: TGTGCCAGCAGCGGCACAGGGGGCACGGCCACCGGGGAGCTGTTTTTT. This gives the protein CASSGTGGTATGELFF.

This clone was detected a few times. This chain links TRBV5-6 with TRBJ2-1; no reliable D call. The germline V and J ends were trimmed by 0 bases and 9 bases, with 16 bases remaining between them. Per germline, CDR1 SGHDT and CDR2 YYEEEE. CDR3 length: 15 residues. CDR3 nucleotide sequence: TGTGCCAGCAGCTTGGCAGTGGGTAGCCCGGGTGAGCAGTTCTTC. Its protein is CASSLAVGSPGEQFF.